Below are 18 T cell receptor beta chains sequenced from a single sample in a study of CD8 T cells in Susac syndrome (dated 2019 in TCRdb). The library relied on the immunoSEQ multiplex PCR assay. RNA was extracted using the RNeasy kit, and about 0.5 to 1 ug of the RNA was reverse transcribed with random hexamers. TCRdb reprocessed the public reads (quality trimming at Q25 with fastp, clone calling with MiXCR) and kept in-frame beta chains. Under each unique CDR3 protein, matching rows form one entry showing the most common genes and DNA. The sample table lists around 180,000 distinct CDR3 sequences, 94% of them with a count of one. The top ten constitute roughly 0.11% of the sample. Material for sequencing was CD4+ T cells from PBMCs. The receptors were sampled from a human donor with Susac syndrome.

This clonotype was detected only once. The chain carries TRBV21-1 and TRBJ1-5. TRBV21-1 is flagged as a pseudogene. This CDR3 contains 16 residues. For the CDR3, the DNA is TGTGCCAGCAGCAAAGCTGGACCAGGGCCTAATCAGCCCCAGCATTTT. The encoded protein is CASSKAGPGPNQPQHF.

The chain is built from TRBV20-1 and TRBJ2-1, with TRBD1 matching over 8 bases. The germline gives CDR1 DFQATT, CDR2 SNEGSKA (reference sequence). V dropped 3 bases and J dropped 5; count of bases not matched to a gene: 9. This CDR3 spans 15 amino acids. CDR3 protein: CSARDRVSDNNEQFF. The DNA for the CDR3 is TGCAGTGCTAGGGACAGGGTGAGCGACAACAATGAGCAGTTCTTC.

The V call is TRBV5-1, the J call TRBJ1-3; 7 bases are a match to TRBD1. V was pared by 4 bases and J by 9 bases, with 10 bases of the junction left unmatched. Germline V gives CDR1 SGHRS, CDR2 YFSETQ. CDR3 length equals 14 residues. The CDR3 region has the DNA TGCGCCAGCAGCCCGGGACAGCCTGGATCCACCATATATTTT. Protein product: CASSPGQPGSTIYF. Combining the CDR3 with reference TRBV5-1 and TRBJ1-3 gives the whole variable domain KAGVTQTPRYLIKTRGQQVTLSCSPISGHRSVSWYQQTPGQGLQFLFEYFSETQRNKGNFPGRFSGRQFSNSRSEMNVSTLELGDSALYLCASSPGQPGSTIYFGEGSWLTVV.

This rearrangement joins TRBV5-1 to TRBJ1-1; perhaps TRBD1 as D (6 bases). CDR3 length: 14 amino acids. V lost 0 bases and J 5 bases, leaving 11 bases between the germline ends. Germline V gene lookup returns CDR1 SGHRS and CDR2 YFSETQ. CDR3 sequence: CASSLVGTGTEAFF. CDR3 DNA sequence: TGCGCCAGCAGCTTGGTGGGAACAGGGACTGAAGCTTTCTTT.

J is TRBJ1-2 and V is TRBV30; D perhaps matches TRBD1 (5 bases). V lost 4 bases and J lost 1, with 10 bases in between. The CDR3 spans 13 residues. CDR1 and CDR2 (germline): GTSNPN, SVGIG (reference sequence). CDR3 sequence reads: CAWNLGGNYGYTF. The CDR3 DNA reads as TGTGCCTGGAATCTGGGGGGTAACTATGGCTACACCTTC.

V gene TRBV10-3 combines with J gene TRBJ1-5; D gene ambiguous. This CDR3 comprises 14 residues. From germline, CDR1 is ENHRY and CDR2 SYGVKD. V was trimmed by 2 bases and J by 5 bases, leaving 10 bases between them. The CDR3 reads CAISEGQADQPQHF. CDR3 sequence (DNA): TGTGCCATCAGTGAGGGTCAGGCGGATCAGCCCCAGCATTTT.

The J gene is TRBJ2-5, the V gene TRBV5-1; unclear D gene. CDR1 is SGHRS and CDR2 is YFSETQ in the germline V gene. This CDR3 is built from 13 residues. V was clipped by 4 bases and J by 5 bases, with 12 bases between them. DNA for the CDR3: TGCGCCAGCAGCCCACGGCGATTTGAGACCCAGTACTTC. This translates into CASSPRRFETQYF.

The rearrangement joins TRBV5-6 to TRBJ1-5, with a possible D match to TRBD1 (6 bases). Trimming left V 0 bases short and J 3 bases short, with 7 bases between. The CDR3 is made up of 14 amino acids. In germline, CDR1 is SGHDT, CDR2 YYEEEE. DNA of the CDR3: TGTGCCAGCAGCTTGGGACAGGCCAATCAGCCCCAGCATTTT. Residues: CASSLGQANQPQHF.

In its sample, this clonotype was seen once. The V and J genes are TRBV20-1 and TRBJ2-1, with TRBD2 matching 7 bases. The CDR3 is 15 residues long. The ends lost 2 bases at V and 6 bases at J; junction bases unmatched: 10. From germline, CDR1 is DFQATT and CDR2 SNEGSKA (reference sequence). CDR3 in amino acids: CSARSYGGGFNEQFF. The DNA of the CDR3 is TGCAGTGCTAGAAGTTACGGCGGGGGTTTCAATGAGCAGTTCTTC.

The chain's CDR3 is CASSPQTGGGYTF. Written as DNA, the CDR3 is TGTGCCAGCTCACCCCAGACAGGGGGCGGCTACACCTTC. The rearrangement joins TRBV18 to TRBJ1-2; 10 bases fit TRBD1. The J segment lost 8 bases and the V segment lost 3 bases, leaving 3 bases of the junction unmatched. Germline-derived CDR1 and CDR2 are KGHSH and LQKENI. This CDR3 has 13 residues.

This chain connects TRBV10-3 to TRBJ2-5; TRBD2 might be the D (6 bases). CDR3 length: 12 residues. V was pared by 11 bases and J by 2 bases, with 12 bases between. Germline V gene lookup returns CDR1 ENHRY and CDR2 SYGVKD. DNA of the CDR3: TGTGCCTCTACCGGGAGTCAAGAGACCCAGTACTTC. This gives the protein CASTGSQETQYF.

This rearrangement joins TRBV5-4 to TRBJ2-5, with D perhaps TRBD1 (5 bases). Per the germline V gene, CDR1 is SGHNT and CDR2 is YYREEE (reference sequence). This CDR3 contains 15 residues. Trimming stripped 4 bases from V and 2 bases from J, with 15 bases between. CDR3 sequence reads: CASSQDQGRQETQYF. CDR3 coding DNA: TGTGCCAGCAGCCAGGACCAGGGTCGGCAAGAGACCCAGTACTTC.

This clonotype was observed a single time. The CDR3: CASSQGGRSPLHF. In DNA, the CDR3 is TGTGCCAGCAGCCAAGGAGGTCGTTCACCCCTCCACTTT. The V and J genes are TRBV14 and TRBJ1-6; D is unclear. V was clipped by 1 base and J by 9 bases, with 7 bases between them. The CDR3 is made up of 13 amino acids. Germline V lookup: CDR1 SGHDN, CDR2 FVKESK.

The chain links TRBV2 to TRBJ2-3; TRBD1 might be the D (5 bases). CDR1 is SNHLY, CDR2 FYNNEI, per germline. Trimming pared 7 bases from V and 4 bases from J, leaving 15 bases between. The CDR3 covers 14 residues. This chain's CDR3 is CASTLQGLPDTQYF. CDR3 nucleotide sequence: TGTGCCAGCACCCTCCAGGGTCTCCCAGATACGCAGTATTTT.

The chain recombines TRBV15 with TRBJ1-4, with TRBD1 as a possible D gene (5 bases). With 1 base removed from V and 8 bases from J, the gap between germline ends came to 17 bases. The CDR3 sequence is 16 residues long. CDR1 and CDR2 (germline): LNHNV, YYDKDF (reference sequence). CDR3 sequence: CATSRGPDGGEEKLFF. In DNA form, the CDR3 reads TGTGCCACCAGCAGAGGACCCGACGGGGGTGAGGAAAAACTGTTTTTT.

The CDR3 DNA follows: TGTGCCAGCAGTTCGGGTCTGGGGTCGAACACTGAAGCTTTCTTT. It encodes CASSSGLGSNTEAFF. The chain is built from TRBV12-3 or TRBV12-4 and TRBJ1-1; D unresolved. V dropped 4 bases and J dropped 1 base, with 13 bases sitting between them. This CDR3 spans 15 amino acids.

The V gene is TRBV9, the J gene TRBJ2-5, with 8 bases aligning to TRBD1. Trimming took 0 bases from V and 9 from J; bases not matched to a gene: 16. The V gene's germline CDR1 is SGDLS and CDR2 YYNGEE. This CDR3 is built from 17 residues. CDR3 bases: TGTGCCAGCAGCGTAGCTCCGCAGGGGGCACGCCCAGTGGCCCAGTACTTC. Protein: CASSVAPQGARPVAQYF.

This chain links TRBV5-4 with TRBJ2-1, with D hard to call. Germline CDR1 is SGHNT and CDR2 is YYREEE (reference sequence). The germline V and J ends were trimmed by 4 bases and 2 bases, with 4 bases remaining between them. The CDR3 sequence is 12 residues long. The CDR3 is CASSDTYNEQFF. Here the CDR3 DNA reads TGTGCCAGCAGCGATACCTACAATGAGCAGTTCTTC. The full variable domain, rest sourced from reference TRBV5-4 and TRBJ2-1, is ETGVTQSPTHLIKTRGQQVTLRCSSQSGHNTVSWYQQALGQGPQFIFQYYREEENGRGNFPPRFSGLQFPNYSSELNVNALELDDSALYLCASSDTYNEQFFGPGTRLTVL.